This paragraph covers one T cell receptor (beta chain) sequence. Its antigen is currently not known. It has no much larger one-base neighbor in the sample; base qualities were not kept. Because repertoires were sampled repeatedly during chemoradiotherapy, clonal expansion in the tumor microenvironment could be followed. The data were taken from a study of chemoradiotherapy in HPV16-positive cancers (dated by TCRdb to about 2022). About the study as a whole: Candidate HPV-specific T-cell clones and common TCR motifs were defined by functional T-cell assays performed on cells from a couple of HPV16-positive patients. The study set out to ask whether T-cell immunity against the HPV oncoproteins E6 and E7 changes over the course of chemoradiotherapy and whether that immunity affects survival. The candidate HPV-specific TCRs and motifs were subsequently tracked in TCR repertoires obtained from some 80 patients with HPV-related cancers. The research as a whole found: The functional definition of HPV-specific T cells came from only a couple of HPV16-positive patients, and the survival association was reported for HPV16-positive patients. In HPV16-positive patients, expansion of HPV-responsive T cells during chemoradiotherapy was found to be associated with improved recurrence-free survival. Expansion of candidate HPV-specific clones and E7-related TCR motifs was observed in the tumor microenvironment during treatment, whereas no such expansion was observed for non-HPV-specific T cells.

The library was prepared using the immunoSEQ multiplex PCR assay. TCRdb retrieved this table from immuneACCESS and kept in-frame rearrangements only. Not all clones are present; in checked studies, unresolved V genes account for under half, and no reason is known for the remainder. The sample table records around 53,000 clones; roughly nine tenths of these occur just once. In total, the top ten clones hold under 3.5% of the sample. V lost 0 bases and J lost 2 bases; the stretch between them is 10 bases long. From the cysteine through the phenylalanine, the CDR3 covers 16 amino acids. The only DNA kept is the CDR3, 48 bases in frame from the first base. The germline V gene yields LGHNA for CDR1 and YSLEER for CDR2.

The source was blood, collected from a patient who underwent chemoradiotherapy. The TCR comes from a human donor with HPV-associated anogenital cancer. Recombination joined TRBV4-3 with TRBJ2-2, with TRBD1 as a weak D call on 6 bases. The CDR3 has the sequence CASSQDAGANTGELFF. The DNA reads TGCGCCAGCAGCCAAGACGCAGGGGCTAACACCGGGGAGCTGTTTTTT.